This T cell receptor beta chain comes out of a study of Ad26.COV2.S vaccination and SARS-CoV-2 variants. The wider study: Participants got Ad26.COV2.S intramuscularly, once or twice 56 days apart. General study results and limits: Post-vaccination breadth of spike-specific CD8+ and CD4+ T cell responses was reportedly substantial.

TCRdb's copy holds only in-frame clones and misses some; the assay was immunoSEQ multiplex PCR. The sample lists about 320,000 clones; roughly 84% were seen once. As to this clone: Its target is unknown.

Treatment meaning: around 19 received Ad26.COV2.S at low or high dose, single or two shots; 5 received placebo; per-sample allocation not given. On day 63 after the first injection, vaccine and placebo recipients gave samples. The clonotype comes from a person aged 18-60 years who received the Ad26.COV2.S COVID-19 vaccine or a placebo. The source material was peripheral blood, sampled in a trial of Ad26.COV2.S vaccine versus placebo.

The CDR3 sequence: CASSAGQGVEKLFF. Written as DNA, the CDR3 is TGCGCCAGCAGCGCGGGACAGGGGGTGGAAAAACTGTTTTTT. The chain joins TRBV5-1 to TRBJ1-4, with 11 bases that match TRBD1. The CDR3 spans 14 residues. Germline trimming cut 4 bases from V and 8 bases from J; bases unmatched to any gene: 4. The V gene's germline CDR1 is SGHRS and CDR2 YFSETQ.